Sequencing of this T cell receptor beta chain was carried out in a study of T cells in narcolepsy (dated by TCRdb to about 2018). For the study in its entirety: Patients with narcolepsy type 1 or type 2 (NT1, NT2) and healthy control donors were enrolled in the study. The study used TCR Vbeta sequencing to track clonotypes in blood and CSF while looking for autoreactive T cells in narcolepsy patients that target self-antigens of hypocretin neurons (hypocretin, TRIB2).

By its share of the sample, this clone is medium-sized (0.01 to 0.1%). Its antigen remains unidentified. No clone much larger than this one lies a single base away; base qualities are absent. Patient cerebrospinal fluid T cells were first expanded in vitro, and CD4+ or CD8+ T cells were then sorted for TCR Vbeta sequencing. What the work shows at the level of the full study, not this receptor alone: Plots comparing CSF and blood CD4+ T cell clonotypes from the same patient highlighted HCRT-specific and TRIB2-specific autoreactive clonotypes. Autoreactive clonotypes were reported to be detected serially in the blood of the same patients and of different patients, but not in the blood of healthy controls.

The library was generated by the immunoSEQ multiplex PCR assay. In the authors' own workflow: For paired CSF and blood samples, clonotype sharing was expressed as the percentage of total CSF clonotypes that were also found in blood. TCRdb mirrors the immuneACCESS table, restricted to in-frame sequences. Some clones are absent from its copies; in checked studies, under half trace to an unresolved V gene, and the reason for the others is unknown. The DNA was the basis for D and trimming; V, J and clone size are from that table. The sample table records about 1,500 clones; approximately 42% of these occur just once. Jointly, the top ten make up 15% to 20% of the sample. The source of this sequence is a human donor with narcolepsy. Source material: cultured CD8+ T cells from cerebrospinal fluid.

The CDR3 in this case is CASSDGYSSGNTIYF. The DNA reads as follows: TGTGCCAGTAGTGACGGATATAGCTCTGGAAACACCATATATTTT. The rearrangement joined TRBV19 to TRBJ1-3; the D gene identity is not certain. The CDR3 covers 15 residues, taking in both the cysteine and the phenylalanine. Just the 45-base CDR3 DNA is kept, in frame starting at base 1. The germline V gene (reference sequence) provides CDR1 LNHDA and CDR2 SQIVND. The trim is 5 bases for V and 0 bases for J, with a gap of 11 bases between the germline ends.